This T cell receptor beta chain derives from a study of blood T cell repertoires in COVID-19. The overall study: T cells, B-cell-depleted T cells, or PBMCs supplied cDNA or gDNA.

Authors' data handling: Reference gene primers were amplified, and this amplification served to estimate nucleated cell counts. Measured with immunoSEQ multiplex PCR; TCRdb has only the in-frame clones, and not every one. That table supplies the V and J calls and clone size; D and trimming were determined from the DNA. This sample has roughly 41,000 clones, with about 90% found just once. Trimming stripped 6 bases from V and 10 bases from J, with 16 bases between. Germline V lookup: CDR1 SQVTM, CDR2 ANQGSEA. This CDR3 contains 12 residues. Source material: peripheral blood. The sequence was collected from a man in his sixties with active or convalescent COVID-19. V and J are TRBV29-1 and TRBJ2-1, with a tentative D call TRBD1 (6 bases). CDR3 protein: CSVARTGLEQFF. CDR3 nucleotides: TGCAGCGTCGCGAGAACAGGGTTGGAGCAGTTCTTC.